This T cell receptor (beta chain) was captured in a study of radiation and T cells in renal cell carcinoma. General study results and limits: In blood, top tumor clones expanded by 2 weeks, shrinking by 4.

With regard to this clone: Its antigen is not known.

Described time point: blood 4 weeks post-SBRT, at nephrectomy. Treatment noted: 15 Gy SBRT to primary tumor, nephrectomy 4 weeks later. Assay: immunoSEQ multiplex PCR; the TCRdb copy retains only in-frame clones and omits some. The top ten hold around a sixth of the sample, which has about 150,000 clones, 86% seen once. The source of this sequence is a woman aged 45-65 years with renal cell carcinoma. This specimen was blood, taken from a patient whose treatment included radiotherapy and nephrectomy.

In DNA form, the CDR3 reads TGTGCCAGCAGCCCGGGACAGGGAGGCAATCAGCCCCAGCATTTT. This codes for CASSPGQGGNQPQHF. The J gene is TRBJ1-5, the V gene TRBV5-4; 9 bases are shared with TRBD1. The CDR3 is 15 residues long. Trimming cost V 4 bases and J 2 bases; bases outside gene matches: 4. In germline, CDR1 is SGHNT, CDR2 YYREEE (reference sequence).